The 27 T cell receptor beta chains reported below all come from one sample, sequenced in a study of blood T cell repertoires in COVID-19. TCRdb's table, derived via immunoSEQ multiplex PCR, lists solely in-frame clones and lacks some. The sample includes approximately 60,000 clones, roughly 86% of them seen just once. Sequenced input: peripheral blood. These receptors were obtained from a man in his sixties with active or convalescent COVID-19.

The rearrangement joins TRBV6-1 to TRBJ1-5; the match to TRBD1 covers 11 bases. The V gene end was trimmed by 3 bases and the J gene end by 4 bases; junction bases not matched to a gene: 8. Per the germline V gene, CDR1 is MNHNS and CDR2 is SASEGT. This CDR3 has 17 amino acids. This CDR3 reads CASSDRLGQGANQPQHF. CDR3 nucleotides: TGTGCCAGCAGTGATCGTTTAGGACAGGGGGCGAATCAGCCCCAGCATTTT.

This sequence joins TRBV2 and TRBJ2-2; 8 nucleotides align to TRBD1. In germline, CDR1 is SNHLY, CDR2 FYNNEI. The junction had 2 bases not matched to a gene; V was cut back by 4 bases and J by 4 bases. The CDR3 sequence is 14 residues long. The CDR3 protein is CASSVQGGTGELFF. The CDR3 nucleotides read TGTGCCAGCAGTGTACAGGGGGGCACCGGGGAGCTGTTTTTT.

The chain is built from TRBV19 and TRBJ1-4; 11 bases agree with TRBD1. The CDR3 runs to 16 residues. The V segment lost 3 bases and the J segment 3 bases; nucleotides outside the gene matches: 3. CDR1 is LNHDA and CDR2 is SQIVND in the germline V gene (reference sequence). This CDR3 is CASSIGGQGANEKLFF. The CDR3 coding sequence is TGTGCCAGTAGTATTGGGGGACAGGGGGCTAATGAAAAACTGTTTTTT.

The count of this clone is one. The J gene is TRBJ2-3, the V gene TRBV2, with 7 bases aligning to TRBD1. V lost 7 bases, J lost 0 bases, and 7 bases stayed unmatched. CDR3 size: 15 residues. Germline CDR1 reads SNHLY; CDR2 reads FYNNEI. CDR3 residues: CASIWDRRSTDTQYF. CDR3 bases: TGTGCCAGCATTTGGGACAGACGAAGCACAGATACGCAGTATTTT.

V gene TRBV29-1 combines with J gene TRBJ2-7, with 7 bases identical to TRBD2. The germline V gene has CDR1 SQVTM and CDR2 ANQGSEA. Trimming at V came to 3 bases and at J to 5 bases, leaving 7 bases not matched to a gene. The CDR3 length is 13 residues. This chain's CDR3 is CSVDLAENHEQYF. The CDR3 DNA is TGCAGCGTTGACCTAGCGGAAAACCACGAGCAGTACTTC.

The gene calls are TRBV15 and TRBJ1-2, with 9 bases lining up with TRBD1. Unmatched junction bases numbered 10, after V lost 3 bases and J lost 5 bases. Per germline, CDR1 LNHNV and CDR2 YYDKDF (reference sequence). CDR3 length equals 16 residues. The CDR3 sequence: CATSSDTGTGIYGYTF. In DNA, the CDR3 is TGTGCCACCAGCAGCGATACCGGGACAGGGATTTATGGCTACACCTTC.

The chain has TRBV7-2 and TRBJ2-5, with D perhaps matching TRBD2 (5 bases). CDR1 is SGHTA, CDR2 FQGNSA, per germline. The CDR3 totals 13 residues. Trimming removed 1 base from V and 5 bases from J, with 8 bases in between. The CDR3 nucleotides are TGTGCCAGCAGCTTAGTTTGGAGGGAGACCCAGTACTTC. As protein: CASSLVWRETQYF.

In its sample, this clone was seen a few times. The chain is built from TRBV7-9 and TRBJ1-1; 7 positions agree with TRBD1. The V gene's germline CDR1 is SEHNR and CDR2 FQNEAQ (reference sequence). The CDR3 contains 14 residues. V lost 5 bases, J lost 5 bases, and 8 bases stayed unmatched. DNA of the CDR3: TGTGCCAGCAGCCCTGACAGGGAACGGACTGAAGCTTTCTTT. The encoded protein is CASSPDRERTEAFF.

The rearrangement joins TRBV19 to TRBJ1-5; unclear D gene. This CDR3 is built from 14 residues. V lost 5 bases and J lost 5, with 13 bases in between. Germline V gene sequence: CDR1 LNHDA, CDR2 SQIVND (reference sequence). CDR3 DNA: TGTGCCAGTAGTCCTCTCGGGATTTATCAGCCCCAGCATTTT. It specifies CASSPLGIYQPQHF.

The rearrangement joins TRBV27 to TRBJ1-2, with D tentatively TRBD1 (5 bases). The germline V gene has CDR1 MNHEY and CDR2 SMNVEV (reference sequence). CDR3 length equals 14 residues. V lost 6 bases to trimming and J lost 4 bases, with 15 bases between them. The CDR3 loop is CASSPAGRFYGYTF. In nucleotides, the CDR3 is TGTGCCAGCAGCCCTGCGGGGCGGTTCTATGGCTACACCTTC.

The rearrangement joins TRBV10-3 to TRBJ2-1; D is uncertain. Germline V CDR1 and CDR2: ENHRY, SYGVKD. The CDR3 is made up of 14 amino acids. Deletions cut 0 bases from V and 9 bases from J, with 12 bases between. CDR3 in amino acids: CAISESGSLIEQFF. The CDR3 region has the DNA TGTGCCATCAGTGAGTCGGGCAGCCTCATTGAGCAGTTCTTC.

In its sample, this clone was seen once. The chain is built from TRBV27 and TRBJ2-5; D possibly corresponds to TRBD1 (6 bases). The length of the CDR3 is 18 residues. Trimming took off 8 bases at V and 1 base at J, with 26 bases between the two ends. From germline, CDR1 is MNHEY and CDR2 SMNVEV (reference sequence). CDR3 coding DNA: TGTGCCAGCCGTAATTCGGCATCCAGGGGATTCGGCCAAGAGACCCAGTACTTC. Translated, it gives CASRNSASRGFGQETQYF.

The chain uses TRBV27 and TRBJ1-2; 7 bases line up with TRBD1. The CDR3 has 16 residues. Germline V gives CDR1 MNHEY, CDR2 SMNVEV (reference sequence). V shed 1 base, J shed 2 bases, and the junction held 7 bases outside the gene matches. The CDR3 DNA reads TGTGCCAGCAGTTTATTGCGAGGGGGACAGAACTATGGCTACACCTTC. It yields the protein CASSLLRGGQNYGYTF.

The gene calls are TRBV5-1 and TRBJ1-1; maybe TRBD1 (5 bases). V lost 4 bases, J lost 4 bases, and 14 bases lay in between. Germline-derived CDR1 and CDR2 are SGHRS and YFSETQ. The CDR3 contains 14 residues. CDR3 coding DNA: TGCGCCAGCAGCACCCAGGCAGGGTCCACTGAAGCTTTCTTT. Protein: CASSTQAGSTEAFF.

This sequence joins TRBV5-6 and TRBJ1-1, with D uncertain. CDR1 and CDR2 (germline): SGHDT, YYEEEE. The CDR3 is made up of 15 amino acids. V was shortened by 4 bases and J by 6 bases, with 19 bases between the two germline ends. The CDR3 nucleotides are TGTGCCAGCAGCCGTACCGGGATCAAAGGATCTGAAGCTTTCTTT. This encodes CASSRTGIKGSEAFF.

The chain employs TRBV2 and TRBJ1-4, with 10 nucleotides matching TRBD1. V shed 4 bases and J 6 bases; nucleotides not matched to a gene: 8. The CDR3 length is 16 residues. Germline CDR1 is SNHLY and CDR2 is FYNNEI. The DNA for the CDR3 is TGTGCCAGCAGTGGACAGGGGGCGGCCATCTATGAAAAACTGTTTTTT. This gives the protein CASSGQGAAIYEKLFF. Drawing the rest from reference TRBV2 and TRBJ1-4, the complete variable domain is EPEVTQTPSHQVTQMGQEVILRCVPISNHLYFYWYRQILGQKVEFLVSFYNNEISEKSEIFDDQFSVERPDGSNFTLKIRSTKLEDSAMYFCASSGQGAAIYEKLFFGSGTQLSVL.

The gene calls are TRBV18 and TRBJ2-1; D ambiguous. Trimming cost V 2 bases and J 9 bases, with 11 bases left between them. This CDR3 contains 13 residues. CDR1 is KGHSH, CDR2 LQKENI, per germline. CDR3 in DNA: TGTGCCAGCTCACCATGGGCCCAAGCTGAGCAGTTCTTC. Encoded protein: CASSPWAQAEQFF.

This chain uses TRBV9 with TRBJ2-7, with 7 bases aligning to TRBD2. Germline CDR1 and CDR2: SGDLS and YYNGEE. The CDR3 spans 14 residues. V lost 4 bases to trimming and J lost 3 bases; unmatched junction nucleotides: 7. CDR3: CASSRGLSNYEQYF. The CDR3 nucleotides read TGTGCCAGCAGCCGGGGACTATCGAACTACGAGCAGTACTTC.

The gene calls are TRBV7-9 and TRBJ1-2; tentatively, D is TRBD1 (5 bases). This CDR3 spans 15 amino acids. CDR1 and CDR2 (germline): SEHNR, FQNEAQ (reference sequence). The V and J ends lost 5 bases and 4 bases respectively, with 17 bases between them. The CDR3 spells CASSPNPDTSYGYTF. DNA of the CDR3: TGTGCCAGCAGCCCTAACCCGGACACGTCCTATGGCTACACCTTC.

The rearrangement links TRBV27 to TRBJ2-1, with a weak D call TRBD2 (7 bases). Germline loops: CDR1 MNHEY, CDR2 SMNVEV (reference sequence). The CDR3 runs to 12 residues. V gave up 8 bases and J gave up 9 bases, with 14 bases separating them. The CDR3 nucleotides read TGTGCCAGCCGGGGGGCTGTAGGTGAGCAGTTCTTC. Protein: CASRGAVGEQFF.

V usage is TRBV2 and J usage is TRBJ1-5, with unresolved D. V lost 1 base and J lost 0, with 7 bases in between. The CDR3 is 15 residues long. CDR1 SNHLY and CDR2 FYNNEI come from the germline V gene. The CDR3 loop is CASSEGRVSNQPQHF. The CDR3 nucleotides read TGTGCCAGCAGTGAAGGGCGGGTTAGCAATCAGCCCCAGCATTTT.

V and J are TRBV29-1 and TRBJ1-1; 7 bases fit TRBD1. The germline CDR1 and CDR2 sequences are SQVTM and ANQGSEA. Losses at the gene ends were 6 bases for V and 4 bases for J; bases not matched to a gene: 5. CDR3 length: 12 amino acids. CDR3 bases: TGCAGCGTCTCCCCAGGGGGCACTGAAGCTTTCTTT. It specifies CSVSPGGTEAFF.

V and J are TRBV30 and TRBJ1-5; a weak D match, TRBD1 (5 bases). Germline V gene sequence: CDR1 GTSNPN, CDR2 SVGIG (reference sequence). The V end lost 1 base, the J end lost 3 bases, and 19 bases lay between the germline ends. This CDR3 is built from 17 residues. The CDR3 is CAWSGDSSTALNQPQHF. Here the CDR3 DNA reads TGTGCCTGGAGTGGAGACAGTTCTACCGCCCTCAATCAGCCCCAGCATTTT.

The J gene is TRBJ2-2, the V gene TRBV7-3, with 8 nucleotides matching TRBD2. This CDR3 comprises 15 residues. Germline trimming cut 5 bases from V and 0 bases from J; bases unmatched to any gene: 2. CDR1 is SGHTA, CDR2 FQGTGA, per germline. DNA of the CDR3: TGTGCCAGCAGCCCGGGACTAGCGAACACCGGGGAGCTGTTTTTT. It encodes CASSPGLANTGELFF.

The chain is built from TRBV27 and TRBJ2-5; a possible D gene is TRBD1 (6 bases). V was clipped by 8 bases and J by 2 bases, with 18 bases between them. CDR3 length equals 15 residues. The germline CDR1 and CDR2 sequences are MNHEY and SMNVEV (reference sequence). This CDR3 is CASASTGPTQETQYF. The CDR3 nucleotides read TGTGCCAGCGCCTCTACAGGGCCCACACAAGAGACCCAGTACTTC.

The rearrangement uses TRBV28 and TRBJ1-1; the match to TRBD1 covers 7 bases. The length of the CDR3 is 12 residues. The V gene's germline CDR1 is MDHEN and CDR2 SYDVKM. V gave up 3 bases and J gave up 7 bases; unmatched junction bases: 2. Here the CDR3 DNA reads TGTGCCAGCAGTTTGGACAGGCGTGAAGCTTTCTTT. It is translated as CASSLDRREAFF.

The V call is TRBV7-3, the J call TRBJ2-2; the D gene is possibly TRBD2 (6 bases). This CDR3 is built from 15 residues. Germline CDR1 is SGHTA and CDR2 is FQGTGA. V lost 0 bases, J lost 4 bases, and 9 bases lay in between. The CDR3 DNA reads TGTGCCAGCAGCTTAACATCCGGGGGCACCGGGGAGCTGTTTTTT. Its protein is CASSLTSGGTGELFF. The variable domain in full, with the rest retrieved from reference TRBV7-3 and TRBJ2-2, is GAGVSQTPSNKVTEKGKYVELRCDPISGHTALYWYRQSLGQGPEFLIYFQGTGAADDSGLPNDRFFAVRPEGSVSTLKIQRTERGDSAVYLCASSLTSGGTGELFFGEGSRLTVL.